This T cell receptor beta chain comes out of a study of response to subunit inactivated influenza vaccine. General study results and limits: Each seasonal influenza vaccination recruits few new T cells, the authors suggested.

In TCRdb, the RT-PCR reads were re-called with MiXCR into one record per CDR3 protein. The sample lists hundreds of thousands of distinct CDR3 sequences, about a sixth occurring once. Turning to this clonotype: What it binds is not known.

The CDR3 runs to 14 residues. The V end lost 1 base, the J end lost 8 bases, and 12 bases lay between the germline ends. Germline V gene data show CDR1 as SEHNR and CDR2 as FQNEAQ (reference sequence). The TCR originated in a man in his fifties or sixties who received an inactivated influenza vaccine. The genes are TRBV7-9 and TRBJ2-1; no firm D call. The sample in question was PBMCs from blood, obtained about 12 days after vaccination. The CDR3 here is CASSLDSSVDEQFF. CDR3 DNA: TGTGCCAGCAGCTTAGATTCTAGTGTCGATGAGCAGTTCTTC. The whole variable domain, remainder taken from reference TRBV7-9 and TRBJ2-1, is DTGVSQNPRHKITKRGQNVTFRCDPISEHNRLYWYRQTLGQGPEFLTYFQNEAQLEKSRLLSDRFSAERPKGSFSTLEIQRTEQGDSAMYLCASSLDSSVDEQFFGPGTRLTVL.